Listed here is a single T cell receptor (beta chain). The data belong to a study of blood T cell repertoires in COVID-19. Study-level information: Samples representing acute and convalescent COVID-19 were sourced from the United States, Italy and Spain. Sources were T cells, B-cell-depleted T cells, or PBMCs; the material itself was cDNA or gDNA.

In the original workflow: Researchers report that nucleated cell counts were estimated from reference gene primer amplification. Some clones are missing from TCRdb's copy, which holds only in-frame ones; the method was immunoSEQ multiplex PCR. V, J and clone size are taken as reported in that table, and D and trimming were inferred from the DNA itself. The sample has 54,000 or so clones, approximately 88% seen once; the top ten hold less than 4%. There are 16 residues in the CDR3. Losses at the gene ends were 0 bases for V and 7 bases for J; bases not matched to a gene: 11. Looked up from germline, CDR1 is SGHRS and CDR2 is YFSETQ.

The gene calls are TRBV5-1 and TRBJ1-2; TRBD1 aligns across 8 bases. The sample comprised peripheral blood. This TCR was recovered from a human donor in a cohort sampled during active COVID-19. CDR3 sequence (DNA): TGCGCCAGCAGCTTGGCGGCCCAGACAGGGGCGGGTGGCTACACCTTC. Its protein is CASSLAAQTGAGGYTF.